These 27 T cell receptor beta chains came from one sample sequenced in a study of T cell responses to AZD1222 COVID-19 vaccine. TCRdb keeps only in-frame clones here, not all; method: immunoSEQ multiplex PCR. The profile shows 100,000 to 150,000 clones, 70% to 90% of them singletons. Specimen: peripheral blood, collected on day 0 of AZD1222 vaccination. The receptors come from an adult in good health.

The rearrangement joins TRBV5-1 to TRBJ2-3; D is unresolved. The CDR3 contains 16 residues. Per the germline V gene, CDR1 is SGHRS and CDR2 is YFSETQ. V was trimmed by 0 bases and J by 0 bases, leaving 11 bases between them. CDR3 in DNA: TGCGCCAGCAGCTTGGTTGGCTTCCCTAGCACAGATACGCAGTATTTT. Translated: CASSLVGFPSTDTQYF.

This chain joins TRBV9 and TRBJ2-7, with 15 bases lining up with TRBD2. V gave up 3 bases and J gave up 2 bases; unmatched junction bases: 3. Germline CDR1 SGDLS, CDR2 YYNGEE. CDR3 size: 16 residues. The CDR3 here is CASSAGLAGGTYEQYF. CDR3 nucleotide sequence: TGTGCCAGCAGCGCGGGACTAGCGGGGGGCACCTACGAGCAGTACTTC.

V usage is TRBV25-1 and J usage is TRBJ1-2; possible D gene TRBD1, 5 bases. Trimming shortened V by 4 bases and J by 2 bases, and 11 bases separated the two germline ends. The germline gives CDR1 MGHDK, CDR2 SYGVNS. The CDR3 has 14 amino acids. CDR3: CASSVAGSNYGYTF. CDR3 nucleotides: TGTGCCAGCAGTGTCGCAGGGAGCAACTATGGCTACACCTTC.

The V call is TRBV28, the J call TRBJ1-4; 7 bases are shared with TRBD1. Trimming took 8 bases from V and 0 from J; bases not matched to a gene: 12. This CDR3 is 17 amino acids long. Germline values: CDR1 MDHEN, CDR2 SYDVKM. This CDR3 is CASAGGIQYATNEKLFF. The DNA for the CDR3 is TGTGCCAGCGCAGGGGGAATACAGTATGCAACTAATGAAAAACTGTTTTTT. Based on the CDR3 plus reference TRBV28 and TRBJ1-4, the full variable domain is DVKVTQSSRYLVKRTGEKVFLECVQDMDHENMFWYRQDPGLGLRLIYFSYDVKMKEKGDIPEGYSVSREKKERFSLILESASTNQTSMYLCASAGGIQYATNEKLFFGSGTQLSVL.

The chain combines TRBV20-1 with TRBJ2-7; D uncertain. Germline CDR1 reads DFQATT; CDR2 reads SNEGSKA (reference sequence). The CDR3 is 11 amino acids. The V and J ends lost 0 bases and 3 bases respectively, with 3 bases between them. CDR3: CSAREDYEQYF. The DNA for the CDR3 is TGCAGTGCTAGAGAGGACTACGAGCAGTACTTC.

This chain uses TRBV27 with TRBJ1-2, with a weak D call TRBD1 (5 bases). With 6 bases removed from V and 3 bases from J, the gap between germline ends came to 17 bases. The CDR3 length is 15 residues. The germline CDR1 and CDR2 sequences are MNHEY and SMNVEV (reference sequence). CDR3 nucleotide sequence: TGTGCCAGCAGCAAGGGGCCCTCTAAGGACTATGGCTACACCTTC. It yields the protein CASSKGPSKDYGYTF.

V usage is TRBV6-5 and J usage is TRBJ2-1; D gene uncertain. CDR1 and CDR2 from the germline V gene are MNHEY and SVGAGI. The V end lost 4 bases, the J end lost 4 bases, and 14 bases lay between the germline ends. The length of the CDR3 is 15 residues. CDR3 in DNA: TGTGCCAGCAGTTTCGGACCTCTGATTTACAATGAGCAGTTCTTC. This codes for CASSFGPLIYNEQFF.

The rearrangement joins TRBV7-2 to TRBJ2-7; the D gene is possibly TRBD1 (6 bases). The ends were cut back, 5 bases at V and 7 bases at J, with 27 bases in the middle. In germline, CDR1 is SGHTA, CDR2 FQGNSA. CDR3 length equals 17 residues. The CDR3 region has the DNA TGTGCCAGCAGCCCAATCACAGGGCTACTAAGTTTCGTTGAGCAGTACTTC. Translation gives CASSPITGLLSFVEQYF.

V gene TRBV30 combines with J gene TRBJ1-4, with 9 bases fitting TRBD1. Germline lookup yields CDR1 GTSNPN and CDR2 SVGIG (reference sequence). The V gene end was trimmed by 4 bases and the J gene end by 5 bases; junction bases not matched to a gene: 5. The CDR3 consists of 14 residues. DNA for the CDR3: TGTGCCTGGAATTCCGGGACAGGGAATGAAAAACTGTTTTTT. As protein: CAWNSGTGNEKLFF.

The chain uses TRBV7-8 and TRBJ1-4, with D perhaps matching TRBD1 (5 bases). This CDR3 has 13 amino acids. The germline V gene has CDR1 SGHVS and CDR2 FQNEAQ. Trimming stripped 1 base from V and 8 bases from J, with 8 bases between. Here the CDR3 DNA reads TGTGCCAGCAGCTTAGTCAGGGAAGAAAAACTGTTTTTT. This sequence encodes CASSLVREEKLFF.

V usage is TRBV15 and J usage is TRBJ2-7, with D tentatively TRBD1 (5 bases). The CDR3 loop spans 16 amino acids. The V gene lost 2 bases and the J gene lost 0 bases, with 14 bases spanning the gap. The germline V gene has CDR1 LNHNV and CDR2 YYDKDF (reference sequence). CDR3 amino acids: CATSRHLQEFSYEQYF. The CDR3 DNA is TGTGCCACCAGCAGACATCTACAGGAATTCTCCTACGAGCAGTACTTC.

This clone was recorded only once. The chain joins TRBV7-8 to TRBJ1-5; D is ambiguous. The germline CDR1 and CDR2 sequences are SGHVS and FQNEAQ. V lost 1 base to trimming and J lost 1 base, with 2 bases between them. The CDR3 is 13 residues long. The CDR3 loop reads CASSLDSNQPQHF. As DNA, the CDR3 is TGTGCCAGCAGCTTAGACAGCAATCAGCCCCAGCATTTT. Looking up the rest from reference TRBV7-8 and TRBJ1-5 gives the full variable domain: GAGVSQSPRYKVAKRGQDVALRCDPISGHVSLFWYQQALGQGPEFLTYFQNEAQLDKSGLPSDRFFAERPEGSVSTLKIQRTQQEDSAVYLCASSLDSNQPQHFGDGTRLSIL.

The genes are TRBV5-1 and TRBJ2-2; D not resolved. V was cut by 6 bases and J by 0 bases, with 12 bases left in between. Looked up from germline, CDR1 is SGHRS and CDR2 is YFSETQ. This CDR3 is built from 15 residues. CDR3 protein: CASKVGTANTGELFF. DNA of the CDR3: TGCGCCAGCAAGGTCGGAACCGCGAACACCGGGGAGCTGTTTTTT. Variable domain in full (rest from reference TRBV5-1 and TRBJ2-2): KAGVTQTPRYLIKTRGQQVTLSCSPISGHRSVSWYQQTPGQGLQFLFEYFSETQRNKGNFPGRFSGRQFSNSRSEMNVSTLELGDSALYLCASKVGTANTGELFFGEGSRLTVL.

The chain recombines TRBV2 with TRBJ1-1; D perhaps matches TRBD1 (5 bases). The CDR3 totals 11 residues. V lost 8 bases and J lost 4, with 8 bases in between. Germline V lookup: CDR1 SNHLY, CDR2 FYNNEI. The CDR3 DNA is TGTGCCAGCGGGGGGTTCACTGAAGCTTTCTTT. This codes for CASGGFTEAFF.

V usage is TRBV7-9 and J usage is TRBJ1-1, with D perhaps matching TRBD1 (6 bases). The germline V gene encodes CDR1 SEHNR and CDR2 FQNEAQ (reference sequence). The V end lost 5 bases, the J end lost 3 bases, and 13 bases lay between the germline ends. This CDR3 is 14 amino acids long. The CDR3 DNA sequence: TGTGCCAGCAGCGGGGGGGCTGTGGACACTGAAGCTTTCTTT. Protein: CASSGGAVDTEAFF.

The chain combines TRBV7-9 with TRBJ2-1; perhaps TRBD2 as D (5 bases). V was shortened by 5 bases and J by 5 bases, with 16 bases between the two germline ends. Germline CDR1 SEHNR, CDR2 FQNEAQ (reference sequence). The CDR3 totals 15 residues. CDR3 protein: CASSLDRTVNNEQFF. In DNA form, the CDR3 reads TGTGCCAGCAGCCTCGACCGGACTGTCAACAATGAGCAGTTCTTC.

A single count supports this clone. The V gene is TRBV6-5, the J gene TRBJ2-6; perhaps TRBD1 as D (6 bases). Germline loops: CDR1 MNHEY, CDR2 SVGAGI. The CDR3 sequence is 15 residues long. Trimming shortened V by 4 bases and J by 0 bases, and 7 bases separated the two germline ends. CDR3 region: CASSFRGSGANVLTF. CDR3 nucleotide sequence: TGTGCCAGCAGTTTCAGGGGCTCTGGGGCCAACGTCCTGACTTTC.

J is TRBJ1-2 and V is TRBV11-2; D not certain. The CDR3 has 12 residues. Germline V lookup: CDR1 SGHAT, CDR2 FQNNGV. The V end lost 0 bases, the J end lost 10 bases, and 9 bases lay between the germline ends. This CDR3 is CASSLETEDYTF. The CDR3 nucleotides read TGTGCCAGCAGCTTAGAGACGGAGGACTACACCTTC.

This sequence joins TRBV7-3 and TRBJ2-5; the match to TRBD2 covers 7 bases. Germline loops: CDR1 SGHTA, CDR2 FQGTGA. This CDR3 is 15 amino acids long. V was pared by 1 base and J by 0 bases, with 2 bases of the junction left unmatched. CDR3 sequence (DNA): TGTGCCAGCAGCTTAATTGGGACTAACCAAGAGACCCAGTACTTC. As protein: CASSLIGTNQETQYF.

This clone turned up a few times. The chain joins TRBV2 to TRBJ1-5; D is ambiguous. Germline assignment: CDR1 SNHLY and CDR2 FYNNEI. CDR3 length: 13 residues. Trimming removed 8 bases at V and 4 bases at J, with 12 bases between. The CDR3 here is CASLGKKNQPQHF. CDR3 bases: TGTGCCAGCTTGGGGAAGAAAAATCAGCCCCAGCATTTT.

The V and J genes are TRBV7-2 and TRBJ2-7; 7 bases are a match to TRBD2. There are 13 residues in the CDR3. Germline-derived CDR1 and CDR2 are SGHTA and FQGNSA. Trimming removed 1 base from V and 7 bases from J; junction bases left unmatched: 4. The chain's CDR3 is CASSLGTRREQYF. CDR3 DNA: TGTGCCAGCAGCTTAGGGACTAGACGGGAGCAGTACTTC.

The J gene is TRBJ2-7, the V gene TRBV18; TRBD2 is a possible D gene (5 bases). Per the germline V gene, CDR1 is KGHSH and CDR2 is LQKENI. The CDR3 totals 12 residues. The V and J ends lost 4 bases and 7 bases respectively, with 11 bases between them. The CDR3 DNA sequence: TGTGCCAGCTCACTGGGAGAGGTGGAGCAGTACTTC. Translated: CASSLGEVEQYF. The whole variable domain, filled in from reference TRBV18 and TRBJ2-7, reads NAGVMQNPRHLVRRRGQEARLRCSPMKGHSHVYWYRQLPEEGLKFMVYLQKENIIDESGMPKERFSAEFPKEGPSILRIQQVVRGDSAAYFCASSLGEVEQYFGPGTRLTVT.

V usage is TRBV18 and J usage is TRBJ1-1; D is unclear. V lost 0 bases to trimming and J lost 0 bases, with 14 bases between them. The CDR3 runs to 17 residues. The germline gives CDR1 KGHSH, CDR2 LQKENI. The CDR3, as DNA: TGTGCCAGCTCACCACCGTCCACAGCCTTCATGAACACTGAAGCTTTCTTT. This codes for CASSPPSTAFMNTEAFF.

This clone appeared a few times. The rearrangement joins TRBV3-1 (or the pseudogene TRBV3-2) to TRBJ1-4; D is unclear. Trimming removed 0 bases from V and 8 bases from J, with 10 bases in between. CDR1 and CDR2 (germline): LGHDT, YNNKEL (reference sequence). CDR3 length equals 14 residues. The CDR3 protein is CASSQDSGSEKLFF. DNA for the CDR3: TGTGCCAGCAGCCAAGATTCAGGCTCGGAAAAACTGTTTTTT.

The rearrangement joins TRBV11-2 to TRBJ2-2, with a possible D match to TRBD1 (6 bases). CDR1 SGHAT and CDR2 FQNNGV come from the germline V gene. This CDR3 is built from 17 residues. Deletions cut 4 bases from V and 1 base from J, with 16 bases between. CDR3 nucleotide sequence: TGTGCCAGCAGCTCCCGATATATGACAGGGAACACCGGGGAGCTGTTTTTT. This sequence encodes CASSSRYMTGNTGELFF.

This chain joins TRBV25-1 and TRBJ1-2, with D possibly being TRBD1 (6 bases). This CDR3 is built from 11 residues. Germline V CDR1 and CDR2: MGHDK, SYGVNS. Trimming cost V 11 bases and J 5 bases, with 12 bases left between them. The CDR3 region has the DNA TGTGCCGCGCGGACAGAGTATGGCTACACCTTC. Amino acid sequence: CAARTEYGYTF.

This rearrangement joins TRBV12-3 or TRBV12-4 to TRBJ1-5; perhaps TRBD1 as D (6 bases). The CDR3 extends over 13 amino acids. The germline V and J ends were trimmed by 7 bases and 5 bases, with 12 bases remaining between them. CDR3: CASNEQGDQPQHF. The CDR3 coding sequence is TGTGCCAGCAATGAACAGGGTGATCAGCCCCAGCATTTT.